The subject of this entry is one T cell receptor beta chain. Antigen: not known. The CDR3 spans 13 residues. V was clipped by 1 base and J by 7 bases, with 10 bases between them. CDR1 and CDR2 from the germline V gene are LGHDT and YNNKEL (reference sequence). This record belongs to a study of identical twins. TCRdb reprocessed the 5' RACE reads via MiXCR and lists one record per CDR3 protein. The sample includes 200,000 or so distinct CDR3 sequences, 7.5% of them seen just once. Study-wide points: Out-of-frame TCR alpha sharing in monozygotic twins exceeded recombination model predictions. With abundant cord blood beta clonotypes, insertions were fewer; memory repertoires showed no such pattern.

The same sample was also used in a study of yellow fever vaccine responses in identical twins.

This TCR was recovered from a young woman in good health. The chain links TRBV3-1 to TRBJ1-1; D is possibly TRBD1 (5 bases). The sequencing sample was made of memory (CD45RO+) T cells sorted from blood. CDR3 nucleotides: TGTGCCAGCAGCCAAGTACTTGGGGGTGAAGCTTTCTTT. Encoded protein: CASSQVLGGEAFF. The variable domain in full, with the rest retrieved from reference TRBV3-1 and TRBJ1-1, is DTAVSQTPKYLVTQMGNDKSIKCEQNLGHDTMYWYKQDSKKFLKIMFSYNNKELIINETVPNRFSPKSPDKAHLNLHINSLELGDSAVYFCASSQVLGGEAFFGQGTRLTVV.